One sample yielded the 21 T cell receptor delta chains listed below, sequenced in a study of gamma delta lymphoproliferative disorders and STAT genes. Genomic DNA from isolated PBMCs served as the sequencing template. TCRdb re-called the multiplex PCR reads via CATT. The table lists more than 3,000 delta-chain clones, more than 0.8% of them singletons, with roughly 23% in the top ten. The sequenced sample was blood. These receptors originate from a human donor in good health.

Turning to this clone: The amino acid sequence in TCRdb belongs to a much larger clone and departs from this DNA's translation at residue 10, likely a sequencing read error; the sequence shown is translated from the DNA. The rearrangement uses TRDV1 and TRDJ1, with D perhaps given as TRDD2 or TRDD3 (5 bases each). Trimming took off 2 bases at V and 0 bases at J, with 28 bases between the two ends. Germline V lookup: CDR1 TSWWSYY, CDR2 QGS. The CDR3 has 21 residues. CDR3 protein: CALGESSRWEMREEYTDKLIF. The CDR3 coding sequence is TGTGCTCTTGGGGAATCTTCCCGCTGGGAGATGCGAGAAGAGTACACCGATAAACTCATCTTT.

In regard to this clone: The protein TCRdb lists belongs to a much larger clone and differs from this DNA's translation at residue 15, which points to a read error; the protein shown is made from the DNA. The rearrangement links TRDV1 to TRDJ1, with TRDD3 matching 11 bases. This CDR3 spans 19 amino acids. V lost 0 bases to trimming and J lost 6 bases; unmatched junction nucleotides: 15. Germline assignment: CDR1 TSWWSYY and CDR2 QGS. CDR3 sequence (DNA): TGTGCTCTTGGGGAACTGTCCTACCCTGGGGGATACTTTGGCAATAAACTCATCTTT. Protein product: CALGELSYPGGYFGNKLIF.

With regard to this clone: This probably arose from a read error, given a far larger clone one base away. The sample carries other DNA sequences with the same CDR3. The chain recombines TRDV2 with TRDJ1, with TRDD3 matching over 9 bases. Germline CDR1 GEAIGNYY, CDR2 EKD. The CDR3 has 20 amino acids. In DNA, the CDR3 is TGTGCCTGCGACACCCTCATACTGGGGGACCCAACGACGTACACCGATAAACTCATCTTT. This translates into CACDTLILGDPTTYTDKLIF.

Comments on this clone: Since a far larger clone is one base different, this is likely a read error. Different DNA sequences within this sample yield the same CDR3. V and J are TRDV2 and TRDJ3; maybe TRDD3 (6 bases). The CDR3 spans 18 residues. Germline V CDR1 and CDR2: GEAIGNYY, EKD. V was pared by 1 base and J by 0 bases, with 12 bases between. The CDR3 spells CACDTGGPSSWDTRQMFF. DNA for the CDR3: TGTGCCTGTGACACGGGGGGACCAAGCTCCTGGGACACCCGACAGATGTTTTTC.

A few counts support this clone. The amino acid sequence in TCRdb belongs to a much larger clone and departs from this DNA's translation at residue 11, likely a sequencing read error; the sequence shown is translated from the DNA. The V gene is TRDV2, the J gene TRDJ1; D may be TRDD3 (5 bases). Germline CDR1 reads GEAIGNYY; CDR2 reads EKD. This CDR3 is built from 17 residues. The V end lost 0 bases, the J end lost 1 base, and 17 bases lay between the germline ends. Written as DNA, the CDR3 is TGTGCCTGTGACACCCTTTTTGGGGCTGAGTGCACCGATAAACTCATCTTT. Protein product: CACDTLFGAECTDKLIF.

This clone has more than one count but fewer than ten. A far larger clone is a single base away, which makes a read error likely. Other DNA sequences in this specimen translate into the identical CDR3. This chain connects TRDV1 to TRDJ1; 13 bases are shared with TRDD3. The CDR3 sequence is 21 residues long. Germline-derived CDR1 and CDR2 are TSWWSYY and QGS. V shed 2 bases, J shed 3 bases, and the junction held 18 bases outside the gene matches. The CDR3 coding sequence is TGTGCTCTTGGGGAATGGACCGATCATTACTGGGGGATACGTTTCGCCGATAAACTCATCTTT. This translates into CALGEWTDHYWGIRFADKLIF.

To note about this clone: A far more abundant clone sits one base away, making this likely a read error. At the DNA level, this CDR3 is encoded by other sequences in the same sample as well. CDR3 nucleotides: TGTGCTCTTGGGGAACTAAAAAGGTACACTGATAAACTCATCTTT. Translating gives CALGELKRYTDKLIF. The chain combines TRDV1 with TRDJ1, with unresolved D. The germline V gene has CDR1 TSWWSYY and CDR2 QGS. The length of the CDR3 is 15 residues.

Notes on this clone: It is likely a read error: a sequence one base away is far more abundant. Other nucleotide sequences from this sample produce the same CDR3. V and J are TRDV2 and TRDJ3; TRDD3 matches at 7 bases. From germline, CDR1 is GEAIGNYY and CDR2 EKD. V dropped 1 base and J dropped 7; count of bases not matched to a gene: 12. The CDR3 contains 18 residues. The CDR3 protein is CACDTEWGKTGDTRQMFF. The CDR3 DNA follows: TGTGCCTGTGACACGGAGTGGGGGAAGACGGGAGACACCCGACAGATGTTTTTC.

Points on this clone: With only one base between it and a far larger clone, this is likely a read error. The chain combines TRDV2 with TRDJ1, with D unclear. Trimming took 1 base from V and 0 from J, leaving 17 bases between them. Germline CDR1 is GEAIGNYY and CDR2 is EKD. The CDR3 length is 17 residues. CDR3 nucleotides: TGTGCCTGTGACACTGTCACTGAGGGCGGACACACCGATAAACTCATCTTT. Its translation: CACDTVTEGGHTDKLIF.

Concerning this clone: Only one base separates this from a far larger clonotype, so it likely reflects a read error. Other DNA sequences in this sample translate to the same CDR3. This chain connects TRDV2 to TRDJ1; the D gene is possibly TRDD3 (5 bases). V lost 1 base, J lost 0 bases, and 11 bases lay in between. The germline CDR1 and CDR2 sequences are GEAIGNYY and EKD. This CDR3 is 15 amino acids long. The CDR3 bases are TGTGCCTGTGACACGTTACTGGAGAACACCGATAAACTCATCTTT. It translates to CACDTLLENTDKLIF.

Points on this clone: The TCRdb record carries a much larger clone's protein, which differs from this DNA's translation at residue 6; a read error is the likely cause, and the protein listed here is the DNA translation. The chain is built from TRAV38-2/DV8 and TRDJ1, with TRDD3 matching 8 bases. Germline loops: CDR1 TSESDYY, CDR2 QEAYKQQN. The length of the CDR3 is 19 residues. The junction had 20 bases not matched to a gene; V was cut back by 7 bases and J by 0 bases. For the CDR3, the DNA is TGTGCTTATTTTTCCTTCGCAGTTGGGGGATTTGGGTACACCGATAAACTCATCTTT. As protein: CAYFSFAVGGFGYTDKLIF.

With regard to this clone: It is likely a read error: a sequence one base away is far more abundant. The identical CDR3 is also encoded by other nucleotide sequences in the sample. The chain recombines TRDV2 with TRDJ1; 13 nucleotides line up with TRDD3. Germline CDR1 GEAIGNYY, CDR2 EKD. V shed 4 bases, J shed 7 bases, and the junction held 20 bases outside the gene matches. CDR3 length: 19 residues. CDR3 sequence: CACDTLTAPATGGYVKLIF. The CDR3 DNA sequence: TGTGCCTGTGATACCTTGACCGCACCCGCTACTGGGGGATACGTTAAACTCATCTTT.

This clone was observed a few times. This probably arose from a read error, given a far larger clone one base away. Other DNA sequences in the sample encode the same CDR3. The chain is built from TRDV2 and TRDJ3, with 11 bases matching TRDD3. The trim removed 1 base at V and 0 bases at J, leaving 10 bases unmatched. CDR1 GEAIGNYY and CDR2 EKD come from the germline V gene. CDR3 length: 21 residues. This CDR3 reads CACDTGGTTGGYSWDTRQMFF. In DNA form, the CDR3 reads TGTGCCTGTGACACTGGAGGAACTACTGGGGGATACTCCTGGGACACCCGACAGATGTTTTTC.

A few counts support this clone. This is likely an artifact of a read error, given a far larger clone one base away. Other DNA sequences from this sample encode an identical CDR3 as well. The chain links TRDV2 to TRDJ1; 7 bases are shared with TRDD3. The CDR3 has 20 amino acids. CDR1 GEAIGNYY and CDR2 EKD come from the germline V gene. CDR3 loop: CACDPWSGSHFGGLRKELIF. The CDR3 bases are TGTGCTTGTGACCCCTGGAGTGGGTCCCATTTCGGGGGATTAAGGAAAGAACTCATCTTT.

With regard to this clone: With a far larger clone one base away, a read error is the likely cause. This CDR3 is also generated by other DNA sequences in the sample. V is TRDV2 and J is TRDJ1; TRDD3 aligns across 8 bases. CDR1 and CDR2 (germline): GEAIGNYY, EKD. Trimming removed 1 base from V and 0 bases from J; junction bases left unmatched: 3. The CDR3 runs 15 residues. CDR3 protein: CACDTLGENTDKLIF. The CDR3 nucleotides are TGTGCCTGTGACACTCTGGGGGAGAACACCGATAAACTCATCTTT.

This clone rates as medium-sized. The chain links TRDV2 to TRDJ3; a weak D match, TRDD3 (5 bases). The V end lost 0 bases, the J end lost 0 bases, and 17 bases lay between the germline ends. The CDR3 is 20 residues long. Germline V gene sequence: CDR1 GEAIGNYY, CDR2 EKD. CDR3 sequence reads: CACDTASPGDTSWDTRQMFF. CDR3 in DNA: TGTGCCTGTGACACCGCCTCTCCGGGAGATACCTCCTGGGACACCCGACAGATGTTTTTC.

About this clone itself: At one of its ends the junction is not consistent with the germline gene, which may arise from a read error. J is TRDJ1 and V is TRDV2, with a possible D match to TRDD3 (6 bases). In germline, CDR1 is GEAIGNYY, CDR2 EKD. The CDR3 is 18 residues long. This CDR3 reads CARDPLGIRRKCTDKLIF. DNA for the CDR3: TGTGCCCGTGACCCGCTGGGGATTCGACGGAAGTGCACCGATAAACTCATCTTT.

This clone was found a few times. TCRdb's protein for this DNA is that of a much larger clone and differs from the translation at residue 12, likely a read error; the protein shown is the DNA translation. V usage is TRDV2 and J usage is TRDJ1; TRDD3 agrees at 7 bases. CDR3 length: 17 residues. CDR1 is GEAIGNYY, CDR2 EKD, per germline. V was clipped by 3 bases and J by 3 bases; unmatched bases: 15. This CDR3 reads CACDAMGDLQYADKLIF. The CDR3, as DNA: TGTGCCTGTGACGCCATGGGGGACCTTCAATACGCCGATAAACTCATCTTT.

About this clone: With a far larger clone one base away, a read error is the likely cause. The same CDR3 also results from other DNA sequences found in this sample. V gene TRDV1 combines with J gene TRDJ1; TRDD3 agrees at 10 bases. The CDR3 is made up of 20 amino acids. V shed 6 bases and J 2 bases; nucleotides not matched to a gene: 21. From germline, CDR1 is TSWWSYY and CDR2 QGS. The CDR3 DNA is TGTGCTCTTGGATCGCTTCCTACCTACTGGGGGATGGCGGGGACCGATAAACTCATCTTT. Encoded protein: CALGSLPTYWGMAGTDKLIF.

The sample holds a few counts of this clone. This is likely an artifact of a read error, given a far larger clone one base away. This sample includes further DNA sequences coding for the same CDR3. The rearrangement joins TRDV2 to TRDJ1; TRDD3 agrees at 8 bases. CDR1 and CDR2 (germline): GEAIGNYY, EKD. CDR3 size: 15 residues. Here the CDR3 reads CACDQLGILTDKLIF. The DNA of the CDR3 is TGTGCCTGTGACCAATTGGGGATACTCACCGATAAACTCATTTTT.

This clone was counted a few times. A read error likely explains why the TCRdb protein, taken from a much larger clone, differs from this DNA's translation at residue 7; the protein shown is translated from the DNA. The chain is built from TRDV1 and TRDJ1; 11 nucleotides line up with TRDD3. The CDR3 has 19 amino acids. CDR1 is TSWWSYY and CDR2 is QGS in the germline V gene. J gave up 7 bases and V 1 base, and 17 bases lay outside the gene matches. The CDR3 sequence is CALGEPIYAGGYRLGKLIF. Here the CDR3 DNA reads TGTGCTCTTGGGGAACCCATCTACGCTGGGGGATACAGGTTAGGTAAACTCATCTTT.